This T cell receptor beta chain was documented in a study of human T cells and chemical hapten exposure. About the study: Sensitization was performed using 2% DPC on a roughly 2 cm by roughly 2 cm upper inner arm skin site.

Deletions cut 3 bases from V and 0 bases from J, with 17 bases between. The length of the CDR3 is 17 residues. Germline V CDR1 and CDR2: KGHSH, LQKENI. Study-wide results and caveats: Controls formed significantly fewer large CDR3 similarity clusters than expanded TCRs did. The number of TCRs above 1 in 1000 frequency did not change after DPC sensitization.

Ten or more counts support this clonotype. Its antigen remains unknown. Time point: patch test 2, 6 weeks after DPC sensitization. Stated treatment: therapeutic diphenylcyclopropenone sensitization with weekly scalp DPC. It was the library that attached unique molecular identifiers to individual cDNA molecules. TCRdb passed the RACE reads through MiXCR, listing each CDR3 protein once. The sample lists about 140,000 distinct CDR3 sequences; approximately 12% were seen once. The sequence was collected from a woman aged 45-65 years with alopecia areata. Some clones in this sample may be carry-over from other donors' samples. The starting material was whole blood, obtained in connection with sensitization to the hapten diphenylcyclopropenone (DPC). The gene calls are TRBV18 and TRBJ1-2; D possibly corresponds to TRBD1 (6 bases). CDR3 nucleotides: TGTGCCAGCTCACCCCCTGGACAGCTCATAGCTAACTATGGCTACACCTTC. Its protein product is CASSPPGQLIANYGYTF. The variable domain in full, completed from reference TRBV18 and TRBJ1-2, reads NAGVMQNPRHLVRRRGQEARLRCSPMKGHSHVYWYRQLPEEGLKFMVYLQKENIIDESGMPKERFSAEFPKEGPSILRIQQVVRGDSAAYFCASSPPGQLIANYGYTFGSGTRLTVV.